This TCR beta chain came from a study of cytotoxic CD8 clonotypes in ibrutinib-treated CLL. Overall study context: The group held 11 relapsed/refractory and around 15 treatment-naive patients, with around 18 IGHV unmutated.

Whole-study results and caveats: Treatment left the uncommon public clonotypes either contracted or stable in frequency.

The CDR3 consists of 13 residues. Germline CDR1 KGHSH, CDR2 LQKENI. Trimming cost V 3 bases and J 2 bases, with 7 bases left between them. A remark on this clone: Its specificity is not known.

TCRdb's table, derived via immunoSEQ multiplex PCR, lists solely in-frame clones and lacks some. The sample shows about 68,000 clones, approximately 90% of them seen only once. This specimen consisted of PBMCs, obtained after 12 months of ibrutinib treatment. The V and J genes are TRBV18 and TRBJ2-5, with TRBD2 as a possible D gene (5 bases). This TCR came from a human donor with chronic lymphocytic leukemia. DNA of the CDR3: TGTGCCAGCTCACCCCTAGCACAAGAGACCCAGTACTTC. It translates to CASSPLAQETQYF.